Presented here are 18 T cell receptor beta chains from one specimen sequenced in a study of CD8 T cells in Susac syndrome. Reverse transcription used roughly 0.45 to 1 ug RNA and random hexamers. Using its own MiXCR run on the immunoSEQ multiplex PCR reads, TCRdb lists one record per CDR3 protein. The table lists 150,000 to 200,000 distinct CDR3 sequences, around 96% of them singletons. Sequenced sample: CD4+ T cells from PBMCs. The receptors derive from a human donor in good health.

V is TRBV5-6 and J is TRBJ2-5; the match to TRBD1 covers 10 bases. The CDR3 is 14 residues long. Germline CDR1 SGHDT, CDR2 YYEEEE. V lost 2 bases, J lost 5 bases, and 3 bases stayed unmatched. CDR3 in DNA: TGTGCCAGCAGCTTCGACAGGGGGCCTGAGACCCAGTACTTC. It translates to CASSFDRGPETQYF.

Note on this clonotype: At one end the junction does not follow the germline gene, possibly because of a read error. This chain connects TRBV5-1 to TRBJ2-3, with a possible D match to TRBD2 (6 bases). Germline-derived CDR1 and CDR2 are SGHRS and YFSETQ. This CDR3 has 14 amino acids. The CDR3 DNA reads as TGTGCCAGCAGCGCCCCGGGAGCCACAGATACGCAGTATTTT. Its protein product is CASSAPGATDTQYF.

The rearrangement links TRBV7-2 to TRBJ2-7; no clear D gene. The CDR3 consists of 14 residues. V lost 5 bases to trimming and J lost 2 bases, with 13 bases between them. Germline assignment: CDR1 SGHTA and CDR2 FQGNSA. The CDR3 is CASSLHGPPYEQYF. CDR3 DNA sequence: TGTGCCAGCAGCCTACACGGGCCCCCCTACGAGCAGTACTTC. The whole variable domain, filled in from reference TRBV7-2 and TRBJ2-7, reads GAGVSQSPSNKVTEKGKDVELRCDPISGHTALYWYRQSLGQGLEFLIYFQGNSAPDKSGLPSDRFSAERTGGSVSTLTIQRTQQEDSAVYLCASSLHGPPYEQYFGPGTRLTVT.

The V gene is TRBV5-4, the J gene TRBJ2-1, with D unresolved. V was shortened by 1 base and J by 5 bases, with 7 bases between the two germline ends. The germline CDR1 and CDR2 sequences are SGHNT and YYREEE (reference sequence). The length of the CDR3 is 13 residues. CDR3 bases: TGTGCCAGCAGCTTGTTGAGCGACAATGAGCAGTTCTTC. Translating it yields CASSLLSDNEQFF. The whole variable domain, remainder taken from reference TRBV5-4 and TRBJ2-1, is ETGVTQSPTHLIKTRGQQVTLRCSSQSGHNTVSWYQQALGQGPQFIFQYYREEENGRGNFPPRFSGLQFPNYSSELNVNALELDDSALYLCASSLLSDNEQFFGPGTRLTVL.

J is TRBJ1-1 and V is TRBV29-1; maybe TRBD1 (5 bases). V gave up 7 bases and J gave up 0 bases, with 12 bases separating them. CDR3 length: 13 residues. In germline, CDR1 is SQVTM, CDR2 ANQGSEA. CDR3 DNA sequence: TGCAGCGCACTCGGGGGATTGAACACTGAAGCTTTCTTT. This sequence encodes CSALGGLNTEAFF.

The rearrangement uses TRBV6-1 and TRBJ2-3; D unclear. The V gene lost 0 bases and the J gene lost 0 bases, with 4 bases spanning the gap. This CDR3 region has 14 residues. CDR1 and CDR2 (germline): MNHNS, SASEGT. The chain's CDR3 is CASSEAYSTDTQYF. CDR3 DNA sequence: TGTGCCAGCAGTGAAGCGTACAGCACAGATACGCAGTATTTT.

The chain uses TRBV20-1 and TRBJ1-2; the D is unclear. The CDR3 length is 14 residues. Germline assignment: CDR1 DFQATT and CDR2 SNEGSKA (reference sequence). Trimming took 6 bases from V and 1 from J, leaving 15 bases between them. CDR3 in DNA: TGCAGTGCCTGGACCCGGACCGTTAACTATGGCTACACCTTC. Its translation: CSAWTRTVNYGYTF.

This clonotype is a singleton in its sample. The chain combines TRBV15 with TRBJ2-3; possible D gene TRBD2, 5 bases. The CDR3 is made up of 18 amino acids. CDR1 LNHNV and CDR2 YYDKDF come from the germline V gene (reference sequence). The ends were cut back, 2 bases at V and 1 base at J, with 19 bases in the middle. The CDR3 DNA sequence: TGTGCCACCAGCAGAAGGAGGAGGACGGCCGTCCGCACAGATACGCAGTATTTT. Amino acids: CATSRRRRTAVRTDTQYF. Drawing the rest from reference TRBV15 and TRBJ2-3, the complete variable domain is DAMVIQNPRYQVTQFGKPVTLSCSQTLNHNVMYWYQQKSSQAPKLLFHYYDKDFNNEADTPDNFQSRRPNTSFCFLDIRSPGLGDTAMYLCATSRRRRTAVRTDTQYFGPGTRLTVL.

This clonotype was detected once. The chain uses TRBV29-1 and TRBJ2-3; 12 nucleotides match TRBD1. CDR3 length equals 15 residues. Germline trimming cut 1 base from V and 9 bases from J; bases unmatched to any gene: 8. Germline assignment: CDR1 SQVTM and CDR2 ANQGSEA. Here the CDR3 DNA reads TGCAGCGTTGAAGGAGGGACAGGGGGCGTGAGCACGCAGTATTTT. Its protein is CSVEGGTGGVSTQYF.

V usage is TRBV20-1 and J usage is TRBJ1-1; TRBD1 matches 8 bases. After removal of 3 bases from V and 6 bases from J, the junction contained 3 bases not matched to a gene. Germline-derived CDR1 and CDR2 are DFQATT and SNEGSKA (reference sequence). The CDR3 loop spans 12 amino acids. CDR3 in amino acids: CSASSGQAEAFF. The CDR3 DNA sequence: TGCAGTGCTAGCTCGGGACAGGCTGAAGCTTTCTTT.

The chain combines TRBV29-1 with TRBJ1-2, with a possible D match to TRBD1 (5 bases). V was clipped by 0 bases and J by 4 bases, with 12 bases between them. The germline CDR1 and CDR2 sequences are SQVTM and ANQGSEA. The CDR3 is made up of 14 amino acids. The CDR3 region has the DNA TGCAGCGTTGAAGATCAGGGCCCCTCCTATGGCTACACCTTC. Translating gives CSVEDQGPSYGYTF. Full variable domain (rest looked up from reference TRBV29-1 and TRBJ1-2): SAVISQKPSRDICQRGTSLTIQCQVDSQVTMMFWYRQQPGQSLTLIATANQGSEATYESGFVIDKFPISRPNLTFSTLTVSNMSPEDSSIYLCSVEDQGPSYGYTFGSGTRLTVV.

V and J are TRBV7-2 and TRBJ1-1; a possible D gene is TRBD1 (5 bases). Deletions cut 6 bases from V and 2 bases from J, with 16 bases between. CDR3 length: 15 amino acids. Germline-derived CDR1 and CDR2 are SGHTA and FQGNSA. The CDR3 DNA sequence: TGTGCCAGCAGGAGTCGCAGGGACCCTAACACTGAAGCTTTCTTT. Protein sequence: CASRSRRDPNTEAFF.

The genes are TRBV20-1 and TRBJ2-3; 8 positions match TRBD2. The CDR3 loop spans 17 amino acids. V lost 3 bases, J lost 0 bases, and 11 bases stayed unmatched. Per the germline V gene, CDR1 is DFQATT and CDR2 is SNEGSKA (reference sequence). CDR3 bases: TGCAGTGCTAGTCCCTTGGAGCAGCGGGGGAGCACAGATACGCAGTATTTT. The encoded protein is CSASPLEQRGSTDTQYF.

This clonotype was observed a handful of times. The CDR3 is CSVAWDSYEQYF. The CDR3 DNA follows: TGCAGCGTTGCTTGGGACAGCTACGAGCAGTACTTC. The chain joins TRBV29-1 to TRBJ2-7; TRBD1 agrees at 7 bases. CDR1 and CDR2 from the germline V gene are SQVTM and ANQGSEA. Trimming took 4 bases from V and 3 from J; bases not matched to a gene: 3. The CDR3 is 12 residues long.

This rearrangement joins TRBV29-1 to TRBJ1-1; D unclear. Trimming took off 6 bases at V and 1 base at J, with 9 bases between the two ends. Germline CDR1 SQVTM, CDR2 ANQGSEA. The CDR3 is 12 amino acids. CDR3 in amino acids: CSVRTPNTEAFF. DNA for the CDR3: TGCAGCGTCCGGACTCCGAACACTGAAGCTTTCTTT.

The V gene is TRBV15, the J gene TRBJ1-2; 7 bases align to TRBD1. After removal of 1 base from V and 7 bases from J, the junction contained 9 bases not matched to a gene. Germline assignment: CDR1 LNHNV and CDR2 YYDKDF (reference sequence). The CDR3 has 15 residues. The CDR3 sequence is CATSRGGQPGGGYTF. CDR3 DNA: TGTGCCACCAGCAGAGGGGGACAGCCCGGGGGTGGCTACACCTTC.

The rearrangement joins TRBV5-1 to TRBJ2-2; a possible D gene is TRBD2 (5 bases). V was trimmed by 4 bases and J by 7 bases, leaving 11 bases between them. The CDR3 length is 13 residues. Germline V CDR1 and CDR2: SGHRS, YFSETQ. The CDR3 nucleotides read TGCGCCAGCAGCCGTAACGAGGGCGGGGAGCTGTTTTTT. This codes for CASSRNEGGELFF.

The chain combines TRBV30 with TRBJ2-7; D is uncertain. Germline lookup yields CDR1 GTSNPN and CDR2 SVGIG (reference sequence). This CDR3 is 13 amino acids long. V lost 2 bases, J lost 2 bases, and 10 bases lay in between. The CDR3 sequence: CAWSKSLTYEQYF. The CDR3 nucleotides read TGTGCCTGGAGTAAAAGTTTAACCTACGAGCAGTACTTC.